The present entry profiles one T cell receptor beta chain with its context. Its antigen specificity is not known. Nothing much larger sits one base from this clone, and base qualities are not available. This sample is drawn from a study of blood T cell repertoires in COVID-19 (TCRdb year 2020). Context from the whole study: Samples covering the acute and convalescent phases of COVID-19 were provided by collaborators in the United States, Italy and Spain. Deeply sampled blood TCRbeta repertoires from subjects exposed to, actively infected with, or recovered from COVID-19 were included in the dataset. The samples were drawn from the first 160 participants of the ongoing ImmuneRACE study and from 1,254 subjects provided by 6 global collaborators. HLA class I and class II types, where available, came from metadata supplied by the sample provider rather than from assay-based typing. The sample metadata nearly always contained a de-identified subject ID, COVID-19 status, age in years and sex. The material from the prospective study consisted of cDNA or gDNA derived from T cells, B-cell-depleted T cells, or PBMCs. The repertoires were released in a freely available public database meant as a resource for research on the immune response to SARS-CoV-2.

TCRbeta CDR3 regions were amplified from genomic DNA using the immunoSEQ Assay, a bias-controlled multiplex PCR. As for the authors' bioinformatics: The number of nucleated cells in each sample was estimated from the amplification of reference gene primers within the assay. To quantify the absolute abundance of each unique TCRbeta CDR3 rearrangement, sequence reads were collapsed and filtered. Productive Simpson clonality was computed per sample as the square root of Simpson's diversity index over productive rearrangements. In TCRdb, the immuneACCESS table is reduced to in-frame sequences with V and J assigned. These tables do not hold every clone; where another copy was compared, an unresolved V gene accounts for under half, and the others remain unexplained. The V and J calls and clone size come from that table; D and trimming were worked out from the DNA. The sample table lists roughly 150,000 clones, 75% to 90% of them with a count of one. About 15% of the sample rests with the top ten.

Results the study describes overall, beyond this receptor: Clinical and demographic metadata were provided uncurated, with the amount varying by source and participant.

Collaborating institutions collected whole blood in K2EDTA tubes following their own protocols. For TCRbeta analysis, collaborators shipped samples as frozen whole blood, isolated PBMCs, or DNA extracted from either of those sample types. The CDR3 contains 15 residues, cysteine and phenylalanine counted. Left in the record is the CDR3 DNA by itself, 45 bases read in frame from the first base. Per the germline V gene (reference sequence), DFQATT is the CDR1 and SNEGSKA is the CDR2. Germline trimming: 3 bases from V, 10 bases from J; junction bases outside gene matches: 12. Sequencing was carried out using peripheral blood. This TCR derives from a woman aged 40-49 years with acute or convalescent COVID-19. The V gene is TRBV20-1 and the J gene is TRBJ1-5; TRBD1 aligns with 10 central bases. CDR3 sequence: CSASDVTGGGIPQHF. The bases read TGCAGTGCTAGTGATGTGACAGGGGGCGGAATCCCCCAGCATTTT.